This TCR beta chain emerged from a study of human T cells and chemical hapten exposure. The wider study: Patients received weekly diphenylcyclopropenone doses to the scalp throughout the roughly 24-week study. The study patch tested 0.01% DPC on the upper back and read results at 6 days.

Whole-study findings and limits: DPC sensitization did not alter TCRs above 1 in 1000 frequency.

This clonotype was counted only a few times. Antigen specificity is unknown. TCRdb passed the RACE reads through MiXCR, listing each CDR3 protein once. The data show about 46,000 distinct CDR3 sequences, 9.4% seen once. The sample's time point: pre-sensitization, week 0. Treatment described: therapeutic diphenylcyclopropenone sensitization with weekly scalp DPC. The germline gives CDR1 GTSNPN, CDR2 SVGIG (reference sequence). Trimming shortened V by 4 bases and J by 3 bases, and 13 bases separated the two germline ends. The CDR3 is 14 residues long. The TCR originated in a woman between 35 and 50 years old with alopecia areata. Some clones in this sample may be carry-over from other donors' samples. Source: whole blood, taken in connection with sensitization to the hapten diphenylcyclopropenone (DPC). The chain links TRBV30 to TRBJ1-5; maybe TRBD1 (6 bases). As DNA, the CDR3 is TGTGCCTGGACAAGACCAGGGGTCAATCAGCCCCAGCATTTT. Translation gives CAWTRPGVNQPQHF.